The source of this T cell receptor (beta chain) is a study of a mutant IDH1 vaccine in newly diagnosed glioma. Sample time point: baseline, week 1 (first vaccination visit). Treatment reported: pre-vaccination baseline after standard-of-care therapy. Some clones are missing from TCRdb's copy, which holds only in-frame ones; the method was immunoSEQ multiplex PCR. The top ten hold around 0.6% of the sample, which has about 98,000 clones, 80% to 90% seen once. Germline CDR1 and CDR2: SGHRS and YFSETQ. CDR3 length equals 15 residues. After removal of 3 bases from V and 2 bases from J, the junction contained 2 bases not matched to a gene.

Sequencing used PBMCs, obtained from a glioma patient treated with radiotherapy, temozolomide or both. The genes are TRBV5-1 and TRBJ2-1, with 10 bases lining up with TRBD1. The source of this sequence is a woman aged 45-65 years with glioma. CDR3 sequence reads: CASSWDRGTYNEQFF. The CDR3 DNA is TGCGCCAGCAGCTGGGACAGGGGAACCTACAATGAGCAGTTCTTC.